This T cell receptor beta chain is drawn from a study of control samples from healthy donors and cancer patients. CDR3 length: 14 amino acids. Germline CDR1 and CDR2: SNHLY and FYNNEI. V was shortened by 8 bases and J by 7 bases, with 17 bases between the two germline ends. The protocol was immunoSEQ multiplex PCR, while the TCRdb copy is restricted to in-frame clones and leaves out a portion. Among under 150,000 clones listed, approximately 92% were seen once. The chain employs TRBV2 and TRBJ1-4; D may be TRBD1 (6 bases). This clonotype was obtained from a woman aged 50 to 60 with colorectal cancer. Specimen: PBMCs. The CDR3: CASGATGRGEKLFF. CDR3 DNA sequence: TGTGCCAGCGGCGCTACAGGGAGGGGTGAAAAACTGTTTTTT.